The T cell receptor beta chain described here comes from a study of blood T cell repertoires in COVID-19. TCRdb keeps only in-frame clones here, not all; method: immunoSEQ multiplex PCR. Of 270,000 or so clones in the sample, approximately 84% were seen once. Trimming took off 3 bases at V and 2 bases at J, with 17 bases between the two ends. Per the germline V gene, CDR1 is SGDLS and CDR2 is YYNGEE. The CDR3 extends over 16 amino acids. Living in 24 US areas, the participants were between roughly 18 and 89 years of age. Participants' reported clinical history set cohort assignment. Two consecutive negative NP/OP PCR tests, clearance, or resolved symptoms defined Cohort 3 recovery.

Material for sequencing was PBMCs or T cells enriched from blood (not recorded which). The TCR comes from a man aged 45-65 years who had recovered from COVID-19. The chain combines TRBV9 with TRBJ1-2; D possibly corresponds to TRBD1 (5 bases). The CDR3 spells CASSAGTPKPNYGYTF. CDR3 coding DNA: TGTGCCAGCAGCGCCGGGACTCCCAAGCCCAACTATGGCTACACCTTC.